The TCR beta chain described here comes from a study of T-cell reconstitution after alpha-beta-depleted transplantation in children. Germline CDR1 and CDR2: ENHRY and SYGVKD. The CDR3 totals 14 residues. The germline V and J ends were trimmed by 5 bases and 0 bases, with 11 bases remaining between them. Study-wide points: Among T cells one year after transplant, newly produced cells accounted for most counts and diversity. Certain patients had high TCRbeta diversity at day 60, and it came from recipient T cells and thymic progenitors that survived. By about two months after transplant, alpha-beta T cells reportedly arose from several hundred graft clones that had expanded.

Unique molecular identifiers were incorporated when the TCRbeta library was constructed. TCRdb re-derived calls from the PCR reads in MiXCR, one entry per CDR3 protein. The data show 200,000 to 250,000 distinct CDR3 sequences, with about a tenth seen just once and roughly 27% held by the top ten. The sample holds many counts of this clonotype. The target antigen is unknown. The receptor comes from a child younger than two with acute myeloid leukemia, due to receive a stem cell transplant. The specimen comprised PBMCs, sampled before TCRalphabeta/CD19-depleted stem cell transplant. The V call is TRBV10-3, the J call TRBJ2-7; D perhaps matches TRBD1 (6 bases). Here the CDR3 reads CAISLVGGSYEQYF. The CDR3 nucleotides read TGTGCCATCAGTTTAGTAGGGGGCTCCTACGAGCAGTACTTC.